This TCR beta chain is drawn from a study (dated by TCRdb to the mid-2010s). About the investigation overall: Whether tumor-infiltrating Tregs in breast cancer are recruited from blood Tregs or converted in situ from other CD4+ T cell subsets was tested. Study-wide conclusions, independent of this receptor: Tumor-infiltrating Treg TCR alpha and beta sequences overlapped most with tumor naive CD4+ T cells, then with blood naive CD4+ T cells. Rather than covering whole repertoires, validation in the larger cohort was restricted to a single TCR beta V-J rearrangement. The TCR gene usage of tumor memory CD4+ T cells clustered together with blood and lymph node memory CD4+ cells and with lymph node naive CD4+ cells.

V is pruned by 4 bases and J by 5 bases, leaving 10 bases of the junction without a gene match. Sequences LGHNA (CDR1) and YNFKEQ (CDR2) are obtained from the germline V gene. From the cysteine through the phenylalanine, the CDR3 covers 16 amino acids. The entry retains the CDR3 DNA only, 48 bases that are in frame from base 1. On this clonotype itself: It has no known antigen specificity. Within one base of it there is no much larger clone, and no base qualities were kept.

The memory CD4+ T cell population was isolated based on a CD4+CD45RO+CD25- phenotype. Tregs, naive and memory CD4+ T cells from tumor, blood and ipsilateral draining lymph nodes of five breast cancer patients underwent full-length TCR alpha and beta sequencing. Ficoll density gradient centrifugation was used to isolate mononuclear cells from either lymph nodes or under 65 ml of peripheral blood. Sorted cell populations were confirmed by FACS to exceed 90% purity. Amplification of full-length TCR variable regions was done by 5' RACE PCR using constant-region reverse primers, and this step was followed by semi-nested PCR with Nested Universal Primer A. Using the ReliaPrep RNA Cell Miniprep System, total RNA was extracted, and the SMARTer RACE 5'/3' Kit was then used to reverse transcribe the RNA into 5'RACE-ready cDNA. Multiplex adaptors were used to barcode the full-length TCR alpha and beta libraries, which were then sequenced on an Illumina MiSeq. The authors' pipeline ran thus. For each of nine subset-tissue groups, sequencing data from the five patients were pooled, and the groups were compared by unsupervised clustering of TCR gene usage. The Morisita-Horn index, with shared sequences weighted by their contribution to each repertoire, was used to calculate repertoire similarity. TCRdb handled the public reads itself, with Q25 trimming in fastp and clone calling in MiXCR, and kept productive beta chains. One record per CDR3 amino acid sequence lists the most common genes and DNA. What appears here as the V and J calls and clone size reflects TCRdb's work, not the paper's. This sample lists about 32,000 distinct CDR3 sequences; roughly 25% were detected once. The ten largest clones add up to 4.3% of the sample.

Sequencing used memory CD4+ T cells sorted from blood. The sample's cell subset or site label, in plain terms: memory CD4+ T cells, CD4+CD45RO+CD25-. The chain joins TRBV4-2 to TRBJ2-2; 7 of the junction bases match TRBD1. The sequence was obtained from a female donor with breast cancer. The CDR3 has the sequence CASSPRGTEKTGELFF. The DNA reads as follows: TGTGCCAGCAGCCCTCGAGGGACAGAGAAGACCGGGGAGCTGTTTTTT.